One sample yielded the 10 T cell receptor beta chains listed below, sequenced in a study of shared clonotypes between healthy human individuals. Here immunoSEQ multiplex PCR was the method, and the copy in TCRdb shows in-frame clones only, minus some. Among 2 million to 2.5 million clones listed, 90% to 96% were seen once. Sequenced: naive CD4+ T cells sorted from blood. Subset specified: CD45RA+ positively selected. The origin of the receptors is a man aged 18 to 29 in good health.

The chain combines TRBV5-1 with TRBJ2-7, with TRBD2 matching 9 bases. There are 15 residues in the CDR3. Trimming at V came to 3 bases and at J to 4 bases, leaving 8 bases not matched to a gene. CDR1 and CDR2 (germline): SGHRS, YFSETQ. The CDR3 loop is CASSSLAGGRYEQYF. The CDR3 DNA follows: TGCGCCAGCAGCTCCTTGGCGGGAGGGAGGTACGAGCAGTACTTC.

The chain is built from TRBV9 and TRBJ1-2; 7 nucleotides match TRBD1. Germline CDR1 SGDLS, CDR2 YYNGEE. There are 16 residues in the CDR3. With 0 bases clipped from V and 1 base from J, the junction kept 6 bases outside the gene matches. The CDR3 bases are TGTGCCAGCAGCGTAGGACCCACAGGGGATAACTATGGCTACACCTTC. It translates to CASSVGPTGDNYGYTF.

This sequence joins TRBV6-7 and TRBJ2-1, with a weak D call TRBD1 (5 bases). TRBV6-7 is an ORF, and what it does is uncertain. The CDR3 spans 12 residues. With 6 bases removed from V and 10 bases from J, the gap between germline ends came to 13 bases. CDR3 sequence (DNA): TGTGCCAGCAGCCCAGGGTCTCCCGAGCAGTTCTTC. This translates into CASSPGSPEQFF.

This clone was counted a single time. V gene TRBV7-2 combines with J gene TRBJ2-7; TRBD1 aligns across 10 bases. V was clipped by 1 base and J by 5 bases; unmatched bases: 8. The CDR3 covers 16 residues. Germline CDR1 SGHTA, CDR2 FQGNSA. The CDR3 coding sequence is TGTGCCAGCAGCTTAGGGACAGGGGGTTGGATGAACGAGCAGTACTTC. It yields the protein CASSLGTGGWMNEQYF.

The chain joins TRBV7-9 to TRBJ1-4; D gene uncertain. Germline-derived CDR1 and CDR2 are SEHNR and FQNEAQ (reference sequence). V gave up 1 base and J gave up 8 bases, with 14 bases separating them. The CDR3 loop spans 15 amino acids. CDR3 coding DNA: TGTGCCAGCAGCTTAGTGATGGCAGGCCCAGAAAAACTGTTTTTT. This sequence encodes CASSLVMAGPEKLFF.

The chain combines TRBV25-1 with TRBJ2-5; D is undetermined. Germline assignment: CDR1 MGHDK and CDR2 SYGVNS. The CDR3 contains 15 residues. V lost 0 bases and J 0 bases, leaving 8 bases between the germline ends. This CDR3 reads CASSEYLLDQETQYF. The CDR3 nucleotides read TGTGCCAGCAGTGAATATCTCCTAGACCAAGAGACCCAGTACTTC. The variable domain in full, completed from reference TRBV25-1 and TRBJ2-5, reads EADIYQTPRYLVIGTGKKITLECSQTMGHDKMYWYQQDPGMELHLIHYSYGVNSTEKGDLSSESTVSRIRTEHFPLTLESARPSHTSQYLCASSEYLLDQETQYFGPGTRLLVL.

V is TRBV28 and J is TRBJ1-2; TRBD1 is a possible D gene (5 bases). Germline V gives CDR1 MDHEN, CDR2 SYDVKM. Trimming cost V 10 bases and J 8 bases, with 14 bases left between them. The CDR3 runs to 11 residues. This chain's CDR3 is CATAGGRGYTF. DNA for the CDR3: TGTGCCACCGCCGGGGGTCGGGGCTACACCTTC.

This chain joins TRBV18 and TRBJ2-3; 10 bases agree with TRBD2. V gave up 6 bases and J gave up 6 bases; unmatched junction bases: 9. This CDR3 contains 15 residues. CDR1 is KGHSH and CDR2 is LQKENI in the germline V gene. The CDR3: CASSAGLAGVDTQYF. The CDR3 DNA reads TGTGCCAGCTCTGCCGGGCTAGCGGGAGTCGATACGCAGTATTTT.

The chain joins TRBV5-1 to TRBJ2-7; a weak D match, TRBD1 (6 bases). Germline CDR1 and CDR2: SGHRS and YFSETQ. Trimming left V 4 bases short and J 2 bases short, with 10 bases between. The CDR3 is made up of 13 amino acids. CDR3 residues: CASSTDSTYEQYF. Written as DNA, the CDR3 is TGCGCCAGCAGCACGGACAGTACCTACGAGCAGTACTTC.

V is TRBV28 and J is TRBJ2-7, with D maybe TRBD2 (7 bases). Trimming removed 7 bases from V and 7 bases from J, with 17 bases in between. The CDR3 is 13 amino acids. The germline gives CDR1 MDHEN, CDR2 SYDVKM. CDR3 protein: CASTIGGGGEQYF. As DNA, the CDR3 is TGTGCCAGCACTATAGGGGGGGGTGGTGAGCAGTACTTC.